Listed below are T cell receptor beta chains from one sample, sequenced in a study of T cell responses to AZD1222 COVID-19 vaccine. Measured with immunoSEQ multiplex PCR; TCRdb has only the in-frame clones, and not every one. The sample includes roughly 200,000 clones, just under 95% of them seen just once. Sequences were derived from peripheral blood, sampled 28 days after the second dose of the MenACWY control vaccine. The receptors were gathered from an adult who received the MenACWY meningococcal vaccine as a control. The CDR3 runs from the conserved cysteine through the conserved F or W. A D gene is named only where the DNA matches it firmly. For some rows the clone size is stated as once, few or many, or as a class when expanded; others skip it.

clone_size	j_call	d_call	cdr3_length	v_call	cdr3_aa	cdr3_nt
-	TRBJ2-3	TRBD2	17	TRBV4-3	CASSQVGEAGSRDTQYF	TGCGCCAGCAGCCAAGTTGGGGAAGCGGGGAGTAGGGATACGCAGTATTTT
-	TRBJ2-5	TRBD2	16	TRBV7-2	CASSLAYTGGRETQYF	TGTGCCAGCAGCTTAGCGTATACGGGGGGGCGGGAGACCCAGTACTTC
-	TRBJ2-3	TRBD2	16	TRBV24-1	CATSDIAGESTDTQYF	TGTGCCACCAGTGATATAGCGGGGGAGAGCACAGATACGCAGTATTTT
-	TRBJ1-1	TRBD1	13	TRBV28	CASNLSGGFTAFF	TGTGCCAGCAACCTGTCAGGGGGATTTACAGCTTTCTTT
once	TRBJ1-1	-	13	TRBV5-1	CASSGTVNTEAFF	TGCGCCAGCAGCGGGACGGTGAACACTGAAGCTTTCTTT
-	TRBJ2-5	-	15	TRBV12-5	CASALPFGHQETQYF	TGTGCTAGTGCCCTACCTTTTGGGCACCAAGAGACCCAGTACTTC
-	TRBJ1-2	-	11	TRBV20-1	CSARPLDGYTF	TGCAGTGCCAGACCTCTTGATGGCTACACCTTC
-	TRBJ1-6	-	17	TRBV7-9	CASSLGTPGTFRSPLHF	TGTGCCAGCAGCTTAGGCACCCCCGGGACTTTCAGATCACCCCTCCACTTT
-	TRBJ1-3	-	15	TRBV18	CASSQGWVTGNTIYF	TGTGCCAGCTCACAAGGTTGGGTGACTGGAAACACCATATATTTT
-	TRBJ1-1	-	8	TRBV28	CASGKAFF	TGTGCCAGCGGTAAAGCTTTCTTT
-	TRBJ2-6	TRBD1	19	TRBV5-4	CASSLGAGTALSGANVLTF	TGTGCCAGCAGCTTGGGGGCCGGGACAGCCCTCTCTGGGGCCAACGTCCTGACTTTC
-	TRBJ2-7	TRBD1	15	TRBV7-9	CASSPRTGGVYEQYF	TGTGCCAGCAGCCCGCGGACAGGGGGCGTCTACGAGCAGTACTTC
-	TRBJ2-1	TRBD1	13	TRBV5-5	CASSRDRDNEQFF	TGTGCCAGCAGCCGGGACAGAGACAATGAGCAGTTCTTC
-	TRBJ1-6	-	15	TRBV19	CASKYQGGYNSPLHF	TGTGCCAGTAAATACCAGGGTGGATATAATTCACCCCTCCACTTT
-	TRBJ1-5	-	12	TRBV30	CAWSKLLQPQHF	TGTGCCTGGAGTAAACTCTTGCAGCCCCAGCATTTT
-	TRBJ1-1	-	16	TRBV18	CASSPAGTTGSTEAFF	TGTGCCAGCTCACCCGCCGGAACGACAGGTTCCACTGAAGCTTTCTTT
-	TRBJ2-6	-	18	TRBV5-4	CASSPGGTGSLAANVLTF	TGTGCCAGCAGCCCGGGAGGGACAGGCTCGTTGGCGGCCAACGTCCTGACTTTC
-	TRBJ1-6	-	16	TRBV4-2	CASSRLGGSYNSPLHF	TGTGCCAGCAGCCGCCTGGGGGGCTCCTATAATTCACCCCTCCACTTT
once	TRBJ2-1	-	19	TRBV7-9	CASSIPTGWITVGDNEQFF	TGTGCCAGCAGCATACCGACCGGGTGGATTACTGTGGGGGACAATGAGCAGTTCTTC
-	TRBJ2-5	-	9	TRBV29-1	CPGEETQYF	TGCCCGGGCGAGGAGACCCAGTACTTC
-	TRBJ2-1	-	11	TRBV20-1	CSAFKNNEQFF	TGCAGTGCCTTTAAAAACAATGAGCAGTTCTTC
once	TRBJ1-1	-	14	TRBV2	CASSEGRMNTEAFF	TGTGCCAGCAGTGAAGGACGCATGAACACTGAAGCTTTCTTT
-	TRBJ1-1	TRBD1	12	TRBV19	CASSPTGPGAFF	TGTGCCAGTAGTCCGACAGGGCCGGGAGCTTTCTTT
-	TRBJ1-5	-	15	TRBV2	CASSEAIQGDQPQHF	TGTGCCAGCAGTGAAGCCATACAGGGCGATCAGCCCCAGCATTTT
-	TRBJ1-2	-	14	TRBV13	CASSLRNSNYGYTF	TGTGCCAGCAGCTTGAGAAACAGTAACTATGGCTACACCTTC
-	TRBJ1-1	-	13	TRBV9	CASSTSGQRRAFF	TGTGCCAGCAGCACTAGTGGACAGCGGAGAGCTTTCTTT
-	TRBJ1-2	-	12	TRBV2	CASSGPPQGYTF	TGTGCCAGCAGTGGACCGCCTCAGGGCTACACCTTC
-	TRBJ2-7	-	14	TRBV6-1	CASSESPRSYEQYF	TGTGCCAGCAGTGAATCCCCACGTAGCTACGAGCAGTACTTC
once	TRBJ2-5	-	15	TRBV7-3	CASSRSGTEGQTQYF	TGTGCCAGCAGCCGATCCGGGACTGAGGGGCAGACCCAGTACTTC
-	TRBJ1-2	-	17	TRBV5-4	CASSSDLNGPFVYGYTF	TGTGCCAGCAGCTCGGATTTAAACGGACCTTTCGTCTATGGCTACACCTTC
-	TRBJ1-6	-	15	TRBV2	CASSEARGGNSPLHF	TGTGCCAGCAGTGAAGCTAGGGGTGGGAATTCACCCCTCCACTTT
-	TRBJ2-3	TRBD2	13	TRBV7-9	CASRPGGADTQYF	TGTGCCAGCAGACCGGGAGGAGCAGATACGCAGTATTTT
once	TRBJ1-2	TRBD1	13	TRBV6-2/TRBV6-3	CASSKARGQGYTF	TGTGCCAGCAGCAAGGCCAGGGGGCAAGGCTACACCTTC
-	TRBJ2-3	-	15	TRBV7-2	CASSPADTAANTQYF	TGTGCCAGCAGCCCCGCGGACACGGCAGCAAATACGCAGTATTTT
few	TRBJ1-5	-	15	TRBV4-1	CASSQDWVSNQPQHF	TGCGCCAGCAGCCAAGATTGGGTAAGCAATCAGCCCCAGCATTTT
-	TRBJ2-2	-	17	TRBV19	CASSIRTVSLNTGELFF	TGTGCCAGTAGTATCCGGACAGTCAGCCTGAACACCGGGGAGCTGTTTTTT
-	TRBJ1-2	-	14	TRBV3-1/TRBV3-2	CASSSGRGNYGYTF	TGTGCCAGCAGCTCTGGCAGGGGTAACTATGGCTACACCTTC
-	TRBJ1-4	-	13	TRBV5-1	CASCDQGNEKLFF	TGCGCCTCCTGCGATCAGGGAAACGAAAAACTGTTTTTT
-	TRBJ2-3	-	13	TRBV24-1	CATSEYTADTQYF	TGTGCCACCAGTGAATACACTGCGGATACGCAGTATTTT
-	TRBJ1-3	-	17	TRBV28	CASSLPPIFRGGNTIYF	TGTGCCAGCAGTTTACCCCCCATTTTCAGGGGTGGAAACACCATATATTTT
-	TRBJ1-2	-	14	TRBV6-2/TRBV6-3	CASSLDPGLSGYTF	TGTGCCAGCAGTCTAGACCCGGGGTTGAGCGGCTACACCTTC
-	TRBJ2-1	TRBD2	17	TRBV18	CASSPPGLAGGYNEQFF	TGTGCCAGCTCACCACCGGGACTAGCGGGGGGCTACAATGAGCAGTTCTTC
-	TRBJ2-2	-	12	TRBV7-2	CASSLAGRGLFF	TGTGCCAGCAGCTTAGCGGGACGGGGGCTGTTTTTT
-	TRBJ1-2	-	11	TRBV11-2	CASSTRYGYTF	TGTGCCAGCAGCACGAGGTATGGCTACACCTTC
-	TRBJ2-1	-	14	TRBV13	CASSQGGGSNEQFF	TGTGCCAGCAGCCAGGGAGGGGGGTCCAATGAGCAGTTCTTC
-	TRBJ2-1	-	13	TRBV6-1	CASSEPRVHEQFF	TGTGCCAGCAGTGAACCTAGGGTCCATGAGCAGTTCTTC
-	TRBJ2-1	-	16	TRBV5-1	CASSPEGRYSYNEQFF	TGCGCCAGCAGCCCGGAAGGACGGTACTCCTACAATGAGCAGTTCTTC
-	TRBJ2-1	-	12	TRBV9	CASTSQGDEQFF	TGTGCCAGCACTTCTCAGGGTGATGAGCAGTTCTTC
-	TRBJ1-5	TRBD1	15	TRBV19	CASSIGTGGGQPQHF	TGTGCCAGTAGTATAGGGACAGGGGGCGGTCAGCCCCAGCATTTT
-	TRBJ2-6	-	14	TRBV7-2	CASSPLSGANVLTF	TGTGCCAGCAGCCCCCTCTCTGGGGCCAACGTCCTGACTTTC
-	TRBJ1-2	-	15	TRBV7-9	CASSLGLRGNYGYTF	TGTGCCAGCAGCCTTGGGCTGCGGGGCAACTATGGCTACACCTTC
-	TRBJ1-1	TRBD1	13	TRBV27	CASRGQANTEAFF	TGTGCCAGCCGGGGACAGGCCAACACTGAAGCTTTCTTT
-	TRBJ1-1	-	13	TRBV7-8	CASSLGQGAQAFF	TGTGCCAGCAGCTTAGGGCAGGGCGCTCAAGCTTTCTTT
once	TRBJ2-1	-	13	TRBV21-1	CASSKGGATEQFF	TGTGCCAGCAGCAAAGGGGGGGCGACTGAGCAGTTCTTC
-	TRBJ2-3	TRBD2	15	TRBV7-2	CASSLARGGADTQYF	TGTGCCAGCAGCTTAGCGCGGGGGGGGGCAGATACGCAGTATTTT
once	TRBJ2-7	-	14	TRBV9	CASSATAYSYEQYF	TGTGCCAGCAGCGCGACAGCTTACTCCTACGAGCAGTACTTC
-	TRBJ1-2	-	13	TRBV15	CATSRDTSYGYTF	TGTGCCACCAGCAGAGACACGAGCTATGGCTACACCTTC
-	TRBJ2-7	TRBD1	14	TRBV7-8	CASSFVTGGHEQYF	TGTGCCAGCAGCTTTGTTACAGGGGGGCACGAGCAGTACTTC
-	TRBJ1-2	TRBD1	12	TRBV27	CASSPQGTGGTF	TGTGCCAGCAGTCCACAGGGGACGGGAGGAACCTTC